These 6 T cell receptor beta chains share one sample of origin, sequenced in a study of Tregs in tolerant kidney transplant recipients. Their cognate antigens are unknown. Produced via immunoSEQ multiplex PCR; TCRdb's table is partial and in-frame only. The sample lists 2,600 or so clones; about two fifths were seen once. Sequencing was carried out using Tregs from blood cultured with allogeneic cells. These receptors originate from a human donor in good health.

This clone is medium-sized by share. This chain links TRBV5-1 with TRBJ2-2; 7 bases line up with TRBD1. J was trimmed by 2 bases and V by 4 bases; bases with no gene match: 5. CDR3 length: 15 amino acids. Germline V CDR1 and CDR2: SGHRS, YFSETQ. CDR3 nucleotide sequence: TGCGCCAGCAGCCGGGGACAGACCAACACCGGGGAGCTGTTTTTT. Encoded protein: CASSRGQTNTGELFF.

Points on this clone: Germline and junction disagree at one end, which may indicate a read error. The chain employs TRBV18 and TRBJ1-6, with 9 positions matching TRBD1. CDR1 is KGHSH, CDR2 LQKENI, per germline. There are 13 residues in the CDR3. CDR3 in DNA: TGTGCCAGCTCACCAGTACAGGGGGCGAAGAATTTCTTT. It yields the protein CASSPVQGAKNFF.

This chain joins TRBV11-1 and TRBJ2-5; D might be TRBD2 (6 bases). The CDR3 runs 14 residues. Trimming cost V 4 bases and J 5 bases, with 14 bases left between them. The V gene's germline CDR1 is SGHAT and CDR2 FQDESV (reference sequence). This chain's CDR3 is CASSSGLTVETQYF. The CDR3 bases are TGTGCCAGCAGCTCCGGACTAACGGTCGAGACCCAGTACTTC.

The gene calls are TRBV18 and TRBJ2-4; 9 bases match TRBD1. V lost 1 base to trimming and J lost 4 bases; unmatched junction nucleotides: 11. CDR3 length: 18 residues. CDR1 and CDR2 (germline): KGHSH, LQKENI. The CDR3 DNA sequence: TGTGCCAGCTCACCACAGCTACCGTCCGGGACAGGGAAAAACATTCAGTACTTC. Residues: CASSPQLPSGTGKNIQYF.

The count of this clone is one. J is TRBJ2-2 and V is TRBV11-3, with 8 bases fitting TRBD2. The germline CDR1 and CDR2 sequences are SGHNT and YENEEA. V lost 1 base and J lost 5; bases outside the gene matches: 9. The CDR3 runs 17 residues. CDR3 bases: TGTGCCAGCAGCTTAGTTGCGGGGGGCCTTGGAACCGGGGAGCTGTTTTTT. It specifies CASSLVAGGLGTGELFF. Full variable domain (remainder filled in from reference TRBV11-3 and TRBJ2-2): EAGVVQSPRYKIIEKKQPVAFWCNPISGHNTLYWYLQNLGQGPELLIRYENEEAVDDSQLPKDRFSAERLKGVDSTLKIQPAELGDSAVYLCASSLVAGGLGTGELFFGEGSRLTVL.

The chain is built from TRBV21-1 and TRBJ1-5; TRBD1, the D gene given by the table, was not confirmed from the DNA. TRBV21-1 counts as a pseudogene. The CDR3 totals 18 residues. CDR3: CASSKRKGTGGSDQPQHF. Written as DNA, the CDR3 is TGTGCCAGCAGCAAGCGAAAAGGGACAGGGGGCAGCGATCAGCCCCAGCATTTT.